The 18 T cell receptor beta chains presented below share a single source sample, sequenced in a study of T-cell memory formation after mild COVID-19. TCRdb redid the calling of the 5' RACE reads with MiXCR, one entry per CDR3 protein. The sample yields 350,000 to 550,000 distinct CDR3 sequences, about a sixth seen once. Material for sequencing was PBMCs or a T cell subset sorted from them (not recorded which). All receptors derive from a man younger than 30 who had mild COVID-19 (a few samples of this study predate the infection). Cell type and time point are not known.

The chain couples TRBV5-1 to TRBJ2-3, with D maybe TRBD2 (6 bases). Between the trimmed V and J ends, which lost 0 bases and 6 bases, there was a span of 17 bases. Per germline, CDR1 SGHRS and CDR2 YFSETQ. The length of the CDR3 is 16 residues. CDR3 nucleotide sequence: TGCGCCAGCAGCTTGGGGAGTACTAGCTTCCCCGATACGCAGTATTTT. It yields the protein CASSLGSTSFPDTQYF.

The V gene is TRBV15, the J gene TRBJ2-7, with D possibly TRBD2 on 5 matching bases. The CDR3 extends over 13 amino acids. V was pared by 5 bases and J by 5 bases, with 13 bases between. Germline V gene sequence: CDR1 LNHNV, CDR2 YYDKDF (reference sequence). The CDR3, as DNA: TGTGCCACCAGCCTCCGGGGTACCAACGAGCAGTACTTC. Protein sequence: CATSLRGTNEQYF.

This clonotype was detected only a few times. The V gene is TRBV9, the J gene TRBJ2-3; TRBD2 agrees at 10 bases. The CDR3 is 16 residues long. CDR1 is SGDLS, CDR2 YYNGEE, per germline. V lost 2 bases, J lost 5 bases, and 8 bases stayed unmatched. CDR3 nucleotide sequence: TGTGCCAGCAGCGTGAGTAGCGGGGGGACCGGAGATACGCAGTATTTT. It yields the protein CASSVSSGGTGDTQYF. Based on the CDR3 plus reference TRBV9 and TRBJ2-3, the full variable domain is DSGVTQTPKHLITATGQRVTLRCSPRSGDLSVYWYQQSLDQGLQFLIQYYNGEERAKGNILERFSAQQFPDLHSELNLSSLELGDSALYFCASSVSSGGTGDTQYFGPGTRLTVL.

The rearrangement links TRBV6-1 to TRBJ1-2, with D possibly matching TRBD1 (6 bases). Germline V gene lookup returns CDR1 MNHNS and CDR2 SASEGT. Trimming removed 4 bases from V and 8 bases from J, with 14 bases in between. The CDR3 loop spans 13 amino acids. The CDR3 sequence is CASSAWGAGGYTF. The CDR3 DNA sequence: TGTGCCAGCAGTGCATGGGGGGCGGGCGGCTACACCTTC.

V gene TRBV7-8 combines with J gene TRBJ2-7; D is uncertain. This CDR3 spans 14 amino acids. Looked up from germline, CDR1 is SGHVS and CDR2 is FQNEAQ. Trimming removed 0 bases at V and 3 bases at J, with 9 bases between. This chain's CDR3 is CASSLAVQLYEQYV. The CDR3 DNA follows: TGTGCCAGCAGCTTAGCGGTACAGCTCTACGAGCAGTACGTC.

This clonotype has a handful of counts. The chain is built from TRBV20-1 and TRBJ2-3; the D gene is possibly TRBD1 (6 bases). The CDR3 loop spans 13 amino acids. From germline, CDR1 is DFQATT and CDR2 SNEGSKA (reference sequence). V was pared by 6 bases and J by 1 base, with 11 bases between. CDR3 residues: CSARQDRTDTQYF. In nucleotides, the CDR3 is TGCAGTGCCCGACAGGATCGCACAGATACGCAGTATTTT.

This clonotype was seen a few times. V gene TRBV29-1 combines with J gene TRBJ1-3; TRBD1 is a possible D gene (5 bases). Germline CDR1 and CDR2: SQVTM and ANQGSEA. The CDR3 covers 14 residues. The V end lost 7 bases, the J end lost 3 bases, and 16 bases lay between the germline ends. CDR3 DNA: TGCAGCGCGCTAGGGGTTTTCGGTGGAAACACCATATATTTT. It codes for CSALGVFGGNTIYF.

CDR3 sequence (DNA): TGCAGTGCTAGAGATGCTAGCGCCCTTCGAACCCAGTACTTC. It is translated as CSARDASALRTQYF. The genes are TRBV20-1 and TRBJ2-5; D possibly corresponds to TRBD2 (6 bases). The CDR3 is made up of 14 amino acids. Trimming removed 0 bases at V and 8 bases at J, with 16 bases between. Per the germline V gene, CDR1 is DFQATT and CDR2 is SNEGSKA (reference sequence).

V gene TRBV6-2 or TRBV6-3 combines with J gene TRBJ2-2; possible D gene TRBD1, 6 bases. Trimming removed 11 bases from V and 3 bases from J, with 10 bases in between. Germline V gene sequence: CDR1 MNHEY, CDR2 SVGEGT. The CDR3 contains 12 residues. The CDR3: CAGPGDTGELFF. Written as DNA, the CDR3 is TGTGCCGGCCCAGGGGACACCGGGGAGCTGTTTTTT.

This sequence joins TRBV7-3 and TRBJ2-1, with TRBD1 matching over 10 bases. V gave up 5 bases and J gave up 9 bases; unmatched junction bases: 10. CDR1 and CDR2 (germline): SGHTA, FQGTGA. The CDR3 is made up of 15 amino acids. The CDR3 DNA follows: TGTGCCAGCAGCCCCGACAGGGGGCATATGGGTGAGCAGTTCTTC. It codes for CASSPDRGHMGEQFF.

This clonotype was counted a few times. This rearrangement joins TRBV5-1 to TRBJ1-1; 7 bases are a match to TRBD1. V gave up 1 base and J gave up 7 bases; unmatched junction bases: 7. The CDR3 covers 14 residues. From germline, CDR1 is SGHRS and CDR2 YFSETQ. The CDR3 DNA follows: TGCGCCAGCAGCTTGAGCCGGACAGGTGATGAAGCTTTCTTT. Translating it yields CASSLSRTGDEAFF.

In its sample, this clonotype was seen many times. The chain uses TRBV7-3 and TRBJ2-5; TRBD2 matches at 7 bases. The ends lost 2 bases at V and 2 bases at J; junction bases unmatched: 8. Germline V lookup: CDR1 SGHTA, CDR2 FQGTGA. The CDR3 sequence is 16 residues long. The CDR3 nucleotides read TGTGCCAGCAGCTTAGGTCCGAGCGGGGCTCAAGAGACCCAGTACTTC. Its protein is CASSLGPSGAQETQYF.

This clonotype was seen more than once but under ten times. The rearrangement joins TRBV4-1 to TRBJ2-7; TRBD2 agrees at 7 bases. Trimming removed 2 bases from V and 5 bases from J; junction bases left unmatched: 6. CDR1 is MGHRA, CDR2 YSYEKL, per germline. CDR3 length equals 14 residues. The CDR3 here is CASSQSWGGDEQYF. CDR3 coding DNA: TGCGCCAGCAGCCAATCCTGGGGGGGGGACGAGCAGTACTTC.

This clonotype was detected many times. The chain couples TRBV4-2 to TRBJ1-5, with D perhaps TRBD1 (5 bases). The CDR3 sequence is 13 residues long. V gave up 8 bases and J gave up 3 bases, with 11 bases separating them. CDR1 LGHNA and CDR2 YNFKEQ come from the germline V gene. CDR3 loop: CASGGEDNQPQHF. CDR3 coding DNA: TGTGCCAGCGGGGGAGAGGACAATCAGCCCCAGCATTTT.

This clonotype appeared a few times. The rearrangement uses TRBV7-2 and TRBJ2-3; D is unclear. V was clipped by 3 bases and J by 9 bases, with 13 bases between them. Per the germline V gene, CDR1 is SGHTA and CDR2 is FQGNSA. This CDR3 region has 13 residues. The CDR3: CASSFDAMRTQYF. CDR3 nucleotides: TGTGCCAGCAGCTTTGATGCGATGCGGACGCAGTATTTT.

The rearrangement joins TRBV6-2 or TRBV6-3 to TRBJ2-2, with 16 bases identical to TRBD2. Trimming took 4 bases from V and 7 from J; bases not matched to a gene: 6. CDR3 length equals 17 residues. Germline CDR1 and CDR2: MNHEY and SVGEGT. CDR3 in amino acids: CASSWGLAGGPGGELFF. The DNA of the CDR3 is TGTGCCAGCAGTTGGGGACTAGCGGGGGGGCCCGGCGGGGAGCTGTTTTTT.

This clonotype occurred a few times. The V call is TRBV29-1, the J call TRBJ2-3, with D possibly being TRBD1 or TRBD2 (5 bases each). The CDR3 covers 13 residues. CDR1 SQVTM and CDR2 ANQGSEA come from the germline V gene. Trimming took 7 bases from V and 2 from J, leaving 13 bases between them. CDR3 region: CSGGTKLTDTQYF. Written as DNA, the CDR3 is TGCAGCGGAGGGACCAAACTCACAGATACGCAGTATTTT.

The V and J genes are TRBV5-6 and TRBJ1-1; D is unclear. The CDR3 extends over 15 amino acids. V lost 4 bases and J lost 4, with 17 bases in between. Germline values: CDR1 SGHDT, CDR2 YYEEEE. In DNA, the CDR3 is TGTGCCAGCAGCCCGCTCACCCAATGGGGCACTGAAGCTTTCTTT. This sequence encodes CASSPLTQWGTEAFF. Supplemented by reference TRBV5-6 and TRBJ1-1, the full variable domain reads DAGVTQSPTHLIKTRGQQVTLRCSPKSGHDTVSWYQQALGQGPQFIFQYYEEEERQRGNFPDRFSGHQFPNYSSELNVNALLLGDSALYLCASSPLTQWGTEAFFGQGTRLTVV.